This T cell receptor (beta chain) is drawn from a study of T-cell reconstitution after alpha-beta-depleted transplantation in children. Findings and caveats of the study: In some patients, recipient T cells and intrathymic progenitors surviving conditioning explained high day-60 diversity. About two months after transplant, alpha-beta T cells reportedly came from several hundred expanded graft clones. After one year, T-cell counts and TCRbeta diversity mostly came from new T cells.

The V gene lost 1 base and the J gene lost 1 base, with 8 bases spanning the gap. CDR1 SGHTA and CDR2 FQGNSA come from the germline V gene. CDR3 length: 14 residues. In its sample, this clonotype was seen many times. The antigen remains undetermined. Unique molecular identifiers were built into the TCRbeta library. TCRdb reanalysed the PCR reads using MiXCR and keeps one entry per CDR3 protein. This sample has hundreds of thousands of distinct CDR3 sequences, with approximately 13% found just once. The chain carries TRBV7-2 and TRBJ2-7; D gene uncertain. The source of this sequence is a male patient younger than 18 who had a stem cell transplant for acute myeloid leukemia, so the T cells may come from the graft donor. The material was PBMCs, mostly from graft donor cells, obtained 360 days after TCRalphabeta/CD19-depleted stem cell transplant. Here the CDR3 DNA reads TGTGCCAGCAGCTTAGAGGCGGAATCCTACGAGCAGTACTTC. It is translated as CASSLEAESYEQYF.